These T cell receptor beta chains were read from a single sample in a study of shared clonotypes between healthy human individuals. Sequencing was performed with immunoSEQ multiplex PCR; in TCRdb, only in-frame clones are kept and a portion is missing. The table lists around 640,000 clones, 96% of them singletons, with 0.095% to 0.13% in the top ten. Material: naive CD8+ T cells sorted from blood. Receptor source: a woman aged 25 to 39 in good health. The CDR3 runs from the conserved cysteine through the conserved F or W. Fields, in order: CDR3 protein, CDR3 DNA, V gene, D gene, clone size, J gene. D genes are given only for firm matches. Rows give clone size only sometimes, using once, few, many, or a class for an expanded clone.

cdr3_aa: CASRFGQGSGNTIYF; cdr3_nt: TGTGCCAGCAGATTCGGACAGGGCTCTGGAAACACCATATATTTT; v_call: TRBV28; d_call: TRBD1; clone_size: .; j_call: TRBJ1-3
cdr3_aa: CASTLRGAYNEQFF; cdr3_nt: TGTGCCAGCACACTTCGGGGGGCCTACAATGAGCAGTTCTTC; v_call: TRBV27; d_call: TRBD2; clone_size: .; j_call: TRBJ2-1
cdr3_aa: CASSSQVSNQPQHF; cdr3_nt: TGTGCCAGCAGTTCACAAGTTAGCAATCAGCCCCAGCATTTT; v_call: TRBV27; d_call: .; clone_size: .; j_call: TRBJ1-5
cdr3_aa: CASSLGTSNTGELFF; cdr3_nt: TGTGCCAGCAGCTTAGGCACATCGAACACCGGGGAGCTGTTTTTT; v_call: TRBV7-6; d_call: .; clone_size: .; j_call: TRBJ2-2
cdr3_aa: CASSQAGGSNQPQHF; cdr3_nt: TGCGCCAGCAGCCAAGCGGGGGGCAGCAATCAGCCCCAGCATTTT; v_call: TRBV4-1; d_call: .; clone_size: .; j_call: TRBJ1-5
cdr3_aa: CASSLGGSNEKLFF; cdr3_nt: TGTGCCAGCAGCTTGGGGGGGAGTAATGAAAAACTGTTTTTT; v_call: TRBV7-9; d_call: .; clone_size: .; j_call: TRBJ1-4
cdr3_aa: CASSIEGQGGTSYEQYF; cdr3_nt: TGTGCCAGTAGTATAGAAGGACAGGGAGGAACCTCCTACGAGCAGTACTTC; v_call: TRBV19; d_call: TRBD1; clone_size: .; j_call: TRBJ2-7
cdr3_aa: CASSAGTGAPGELFF; cdr3_nt: TGTGCCAGCAGCGCAGGGACAGGGGCTCCCGGGGAGCTGTTTTTT; v_call: TRBV7-3; d_call: TRBD1; clone_size: .; j_call: TRBJ2-2
cdr3_aa: CASSEGFWYTEAFF; cdr3_nt: TGTGCCAGCAGTGAAGGGTTTTGGTACACTGAAGCTTTCTTT; v_call: TRBV6-1; d_call: .; clone_size: .; j_call: TRBJ1-1
cdr3_aa: CASSSPSQGNYSNQPQHF; cdr3_nt: TGTGCCAGCAGCTCCCCGAGTCAAGGGAACTATAGCAATCAGCCCCAGCATTTT; v_call: TRBV11-3; d_call: .; clone_size: .; j_call: TRBJ1-5
cdr3_aa: CASSLGGPREQFF; cdr3_nt: TGCGCCAGCAGCCTGGGGGGACCCCGAGAGCAGTTCTTC; v_call: TRBV4-1; d_call: .; clone_size: .; j_call: TRBJ2-1
cdr3_aa: CASSPPGQGSLTYNEQFF; cdr3_nt: TGTGCCAGTAGTCCCCCGGGACAGGGTTCGTTAACCTACAATGAGCAGTTCTTC; v_call: TRBV19; d_call: TRBD1; clone_size: .; j_call: TRBJ2-1
cdr3_aa: CASSLPQTGDTGELFF; cdr3_nt: TGTGCCAGCAGTCTCCCCCAGACAGGGGACACCGGGGAGCTGTTTTTT; v_call: TRBV28; d_call: TRBD1; clone_size: .; j_call: TRBJ2-2
cdr3_aa: CASSQAQDFIEQYF; cdr3_nt: TGCGCCAGCAGCCAAGCGCAAGACTTCATCGAGCAGTACTTC; v_call: TRBV4-1; d_call: .; clone_size: .; j_call: TRBJ2-7
cdr3_aa: CASSVSPINYGYTF; cdr3_nt: TGTGCCAGCAGTGTTTCGCCGATTAACTATGGCTACACCTTC; v_call: TRBV2; d_call: .; clone_size: .; j_call: TRBJ1-2
cdr3_aa: CASSYSTGQSFYEQYF; cdr3_nt: TGTGCCAGCAGTTACTCGACCGGACAGTCCTTCTACGAGCAGTACTTC; v_call: TRBV6-5; d_call: .; clone_size: .; j_call: TRBJ2-7
cdr3_aa: CASSQSRRDTTEAFF; cdr3_nt: TGCGCCAGCAGCCAAAGCCGCAGGGATACAACTGAAGCTTTCTTT; v_call: TRBV4-1; d_call: .; clone_size: .; j_call: TRBJ1-1
cdr3_aa: CASSHEWAYEQYF; cdr3_nt: TGTGCCAGCAGTCACGAATGGGCCTACGAGCAGTACTTC; v_call: TRBV7-2; d_call: .; clone_size: .; j_call: TRBJ2-7
cdr3_aa: CASSEAAPGTHYNEQFF; cdr3_nt: TGTGCCAGCAGTGAAGCGGCCCCCGGGACTCACTACAATGAGCAGTTCTTC; v_call: TRBV6-1; d_call: .; clone_size: .; j_call: TRBJ2-1
cdr3_aa: CASSPYPGGTGHPGELFF; cdr3_nt: TGCGCCAGCAGCCCATATCCGGGGGGAACAGGTCATCCCGGGGAGCTGTTTTTT; v_call: TRBV5-1; d_call: TRBD2; clone_size: .; j_call: TRBJ2-2
cdr3_aa: CASRPGGNQPQHF; cdr3_nt: TGTGCCAGCAGGCCAGGGGGCAATCAGCCCCAGCATTTT; v_call: TRBV27; d_call: .; clone_size: few; j_call: TRBJ1-5
cdr3_aa: CASSLSAGGGQPQHF; cdr3_nt: TGTGCCAGCAGTTTATCGGCAGGGGGGGGTCAGCCCCAGCATTTT; v_call: TRBV27; d_call: TRBD1; clone_size: .; j_call: TRBJ1-5
cdr3_aa: CASSLGGGEYGYTF; cdr3_nt: TGTGCCAGCAGTCTTGGTGGGGGTGAATATGGCTACACCTTC; v_call: TRBV27; d_call: .; clone_size: .; j_call: TRBJ1-2
cdr3_aa: CASSPETLLEQFF; cdr3_nt: TGTGCCAGCAGTCCTGAGACTCTTCTGGAGCAGTTCTTC; v_call: TRBV28; d_call: .; clone_size: .; j_call: TRBJ2-1
cdr3_aa: CASRPGLEAEKLFF; cdr3_nt: TGCGCCAGCAGACCCGGACTGGAAGCGGAAAAACTGTTTTTT; v_call: TRBV5-1; d_call: .; clone_size: .; j_call: TRBJ1-4
cdr3_aa: CASSQVRRGEKLFF; cdr3_nt: TGTGCCAGCAGCCAAGTCAGGCGGGGTGAAAAACTGTTTTTT; v_call: TRBV16; d_call: .; clone_size: .; j_call: TRBJ1-4
cdr3_aa: CASSYESGNYEQYF; cdr3_nt: TGTGCCAGCAGTTACGAGTCTGGGAACTACGAGCAGTACTTC; v_call: TRBV6-5; d_call: .; clone_size: .; j_call: TRBJ2-7
cdr3_aa: CASSLRDGMNTEAFF; cdr3_nt: TGTGCCAGCAGTCTCCGGGACGGCATGAACACTGAAGCTTTCTTT; v_call: TRBV27; d_call: .; clone_size: .; j_call: TRBJ1-1
cdr3_aa: CASSLRAPAYEQYF; cdr3_nt: TGTGCCAGCAGTTTACGGGCCCCGGCCTACGAGCAGTACTTC; v_call: TRBV6-6; d_call: .; clone_size: .; j_call: TRBJ2-7
cdr3_aa: CASSLRLAGGPNYEQYF; cdr3_nt: TGTGCCAGCAGCTTACGCCTAGCGGGAGGGCCGAATTACGAGCAGTACTTC; v_call: TRBV11-2; d_call: TRBD2; clone_size: .; j_call: TRBJ2-7
cdr3_aa: CASSFSNEQFF; cdr3_nt: TGTGCCAGCAGCTTCAGTAATGAGCAGTTCTTC; v_call: TRBV5-6; d_call: .; clone_size: .; j_call: TRBJ2-1